This T cell receptor (beta chain) was identified in a study of shared clonotypes between healthy human individuals. Study results and limitations: Generation probability values for non-shared clonotypes were lower than those for clonotypes shared by all four donors.

The V segment lost 5 bases and the J segment 4 bases; nucleotides outside the gene matches: 13. The CDR3 is made up of 18 amino acids. Germline V lookup: CDR1 SGHTA, CDR2 FQGNSA. About this clone itself: Its antigen is not identified.

The data were produced by immunoSEQ multiplex PCR, yet TCRdb's version contains in-frame clones alone and is incomplete. The table has roughly 1.5 million clones, roughly 98% seen once. This chain connects TRBV7-2 to TRBJ2-1; 11 positions agree with TRBD2. The TCR comes from a man younger than 40 in good health. Sequenced sample: naive CD4+ T cells sorted from blood. Subset: CD45RA+ positively selected. In DNA form, the CDR3 reads TGTGCCAGCAGCCCAAAAGGCACTAGCGGGAGAAGGTACAATGAGCAGTTCTTC. Translating gives CASSPKGTSGRRYNEQFF.